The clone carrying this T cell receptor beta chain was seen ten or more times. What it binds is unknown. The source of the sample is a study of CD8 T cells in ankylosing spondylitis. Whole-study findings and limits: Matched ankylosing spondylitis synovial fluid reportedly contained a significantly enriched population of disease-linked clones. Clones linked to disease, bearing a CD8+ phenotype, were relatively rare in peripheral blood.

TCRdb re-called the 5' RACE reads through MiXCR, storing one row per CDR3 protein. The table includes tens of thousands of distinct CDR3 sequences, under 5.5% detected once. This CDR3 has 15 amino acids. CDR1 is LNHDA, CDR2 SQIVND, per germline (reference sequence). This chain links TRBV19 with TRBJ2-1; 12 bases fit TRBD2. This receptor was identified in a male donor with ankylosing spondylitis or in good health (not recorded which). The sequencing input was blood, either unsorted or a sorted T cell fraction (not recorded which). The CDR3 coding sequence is TGTGGTTCGTCTCCGGGACTAGCGGGTTACAATGAGCAGTTCTTC. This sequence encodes CGSSPGLAGYNEQFF.